The following is a T cell receptor beta chain sequence with its context. This sample is drawn from a study of blood T cells in healthy people across ages. Study information: Template switching caught about one barcoded beta molecule for each two T cells.

Through a sample-barcoded 5' primer and a J-beta primer mix, a second PCR was run for roughly 7 to 11 cycles. CDR3-containing paired-end reads numbered at least 2.5 million in each sample. TCRdb passed the 5' RACE reads through MiXCR, listing each CDR3 protein once. The table includes approximately 580,000 distinct CDR3 sequences, 24% detected once. CDR3 length: 17 amino acids. The germline gives CDR1 MDHEN, CDR2 SYDVKM. The same specimen was also included in a second study, on T cells of mothers and their children.

This clonotype was sampled from a boy younger than 18 in good health. Input material: blood. The chain links TRBV28 to TRBJ2-5, with 11 bases matching TRBD2. The J call is uncertain, as TRBJ2-7 better fits the DNA end. The CDR3 protein is CASRLGGSGRDTYEQYF. DNA for the CDR3: TGTGCCAGCAGACTCGGGGGTAGCGGGAGGGATACCTACGAGCAGTACTTC.